This entry is about one T cell receptor beta chain. Its antigen is unidentified. The protocol was immunoSEQ multiplex PCR, while the TCRdb copy is restricted to in-frame clones and leaves out a portion. The sample includes roughly 180,000 clones, around 93% seen only once; the top ten take approximately 2%. V lost 2 bases and J lost 7, with 6 bases in between. There are 12 residues in the CDR3. Germline V gene data show CDR1 as MNHEY and CDR2 as SMNVEV (reference sequence). The sample originates from a study of T cell responses to AZD1222 COVID-19 vaccine. Study information: The study pooled second doses at about 4 or about 12 weeks.

Broader study findings: The donor group comprised mostly white British people and more females; the analysis possibly underestimated clonal diversity.

The rearrangement joins TRBV27 to TRBJ1-5; D gene uncertain. The source is an adult in good health. The sample here was peripheral blood, taken on day 0 of AZD1222 vaccination. As DNA, the CDR3 is TGTGCCAGCAGTTTAATGGGGCAGCCCCAGCATTTT. It encodes CASSLMGQPQHF.